This T cell receptor (beta chain) stems from a study of OX40 agonist ivuxolimab in advanced cancers. The CDR3 covers 15 residues. CDR1 and CDR2 (germline): SGHTA, FQGNSA. Sequencing was performed with immunoSEQ multiplex PCR; in TCRdb, only in-frame clones are kept and a portion is missing. Among approximately 94,000 clones listed, approximately 90% were seen once. As for this clone: At one end, the junction sequence differs from germline, possibly due to a read error.

This sequence joins TRBV7-2 and TRBJ2-6, with D maybe TRBD1 (5 bases). This specimen was CD4+ or CD8+ T cells sorted from blood, taken in a trial of the OX40 agonist ivuxolimab. This TCR derives from an adult with an advanced solid tumor such as melanoma, head and neck, liver or kidney cancer. CDR3 in amino acids: CASTLQVSGANVLTF. The CDR3 nucleotides read TGTGCCAGCACCTTACAGGTCTCTGGGGCCAACGTCCTGACTTTC.